These T cell receptor beta chains were read from a single sample in a study of blood T cell repertoires in COVID-19. Clones were read by immunoSEQ multiplex PCR, and TCRdb kept only the in-frame ones, dropping some. The sample yields about 180,000 clones, over 80% seen once. Sequenced sample: peripheral blood. The origin of the receptors is a woman aged 40 to 49 with COVID-19, enrolled during active disease. Each CDR3 is given with its conserved first and last residue. Each record gives: clone size, V gene, J gene, D gene, CDR3 protein. The D gene is left open where the match is weak. A clone size is listed for some rows: how often the clone was seen (once, few, many), or a class if it is expanded.

abundance: NA
v_gene: TRBV7-9
j_gene: TRBJ1-4
d_gene: NA
CDR3aa: CASSLYSPNNEKLFF

abundance: NA
v_gene: TRBV12-5
j_gene: TRBJ1-5
d_gene: TRBD1
CDR3aa: CASGFDVTGEQPQHF

abundance: NA
v_gene: TRBV6-4
j_gene: TRBJ2-1
d_gene: NA
CDR3aa: CASRGESFGEQFF

abundance: NA
v_gene: TRBV6-5
j_gene: TRBJ1-1
d_gene: NA
CDR3aa: CASYRRDEAFF

abundance: few
v_gene: TRBV27
j_gene: TRBJ1-2
d_gene: NA
CDR3aa: CATSRPGAYGYTF

abundance: few
v_gene: TRBV3-1/TRBV3-2
j_gene: TRBJ1-2
d_gene: NA
CDR3aa: CASSRQMLYGYTF

abundance: NA
v_gene: TRBV14
j_gene: TRBJ2-4
d_gene: TRBD1
CDR3aa: CASSSQGNIQYF

abundance: NA
v_gene: TRBV5-6
j_gene: TRBJ2-7
d_gene: NA
CDR3aa: CASSSLGLTYEQYF

abundance: NA
v_gene: TRBV7-9
j_gene: TRBJ2-7
d_gene: NA
CDR3aa: CASSPLGHEQYF

abundance: NA
v_gene: TRBV13
j_gene: TRBJ2-7
d_gene: NA
CDR3aa: CASSFVREQYF

abundance: many
v_gene: TRBV7-9
j_gene: TRBJ1-1
d_gene: NA
CDR3aa: CASSRTGGIVRAFF

abundance: few
v_gene: TRBV19
j_gene: TRBJ2-1
d_gene: NA
CDR3aa: CASSPIGTPYNEQFF

abundance: NA
v_gene: TRBV19
j_gene: TRBJ2-1
d_gene: NA
CDR3aa: CASSFGSYNEQFF

abundance: NA
v_gene: TRBV29-1
j_gene: TRBJ1-2
d_gene: NA
CDR3aa: CSAGQGNYGYTF

abundance: NA
v_gene: TRBV5-4
j_gene: TRBJ1-1
d_gene: NA
CDR3aa: CASSIEMNTEAFF

abundance: few
v_gene: TRBV7-8
j_gene: TRBJ1-6
d_gene: NA
CDR3aa: CASSSTSRGSNSPLHF

abundance: NA
v_gene: TRBV4-1
j_gene: TRBJ2-5
d_gene: TRBD1
CDR3aa: CASSQEGTGGKETQYF

abundance: NA
v_gene: TRBV4-1
j_gene: TRBJ1-2
d_gene: NA
CDR3aa: CASSQGAGTIIDTF

abundance: NA
v_gene: TRBV19
j_gene: TRBJ1-2
d_gene: NA
CDR3aa: CASSFLQGNYGYTF

abundance: NA
v_gene: TRBV10-3
j_gene: TRBJ1-6
d_gene: TRBD1
CDR3aa: CAISRQGDNSPLHF

abundance: NA
v_gene: TRBV19
j_gene: TRBJ1-1
d_gene: NA
CDR3aa: CASSNNKNTEAFF

abundance: NA
v_gene: TRBV2
j_gene: TRBJ2-1
d_gene: TRBD2
CDR3aa: CASTGTSNTYNEQFF

abundance: NA
v_gene: TRBV27
j_gene: TRBJ1-6
d_gene: TRBD1
CDR3aa: CASSIQGGNSPLHF

abundance: NA
v_gene: TRBV7-9
j_gene: TRBJ1-6
d_gene: NA
CDR3aa: CASSLSGDSPLHF

abundance: NA
v_gene: TRBV6-5
j_gene: TRBJ1-1
d_gene: TRBD1
CDR3aa: CASSSGQGAKAFF

abundance: few
v_gene: TRBV25-1
j_gene: TRBJ2-1
d_gene: NA
CDR3aa: CASSESAGATFREQFF

abundance: once
v_gene: TRBV10-1
j_gene: TRBJ1-1
d_gene: NA
CDR3aa: CASSPRVGVTEAFF

abundance: NA
v_gene: TRBV2
j_gene: TRBJ1-2
d_gene: NA
CDR3aa: CASSERREDYGYTF

abundance: NA
v_gene: TRBV28
j_gene: TRBJ2-7
d_gene: TRBD1
CDR3aa: CASSRDRVTEQYF

abundance: NA
v_gene: TRBV6-5
j_gene: TRBJ2-7
d_gene: TRBD1
CDR3aa: CASSGTGYAYEQYF

abundance: NA
v_gene: TRBV14
j_gene: TRBJ1-6
d_gene: NA
CDR3aa: CASSQDYYNSPLHF

abundance: NA
v_gene: TRBV15
j_gene: TRBJ2-1
d_gene: TRBD2
CDR3aa: CATSRDPLAGLTPGNEQFF

abundance: NA
v_gene: TRBV19
j_gene: TRBJ1-1
d_gene: NA
CDR3aa: CASTLGRGSTEAFF

abundance: NA
v_gene: TRBV4-1
j_gene: TRBJ1-6
d_gene: NA
CDR3aa: CASSQRGSGSPLHF

abundance: NA
v_gene: TRBV19
j_gene: TRBJ1-1
d_gene: NA
CDR3aa: CASSISRGLLNTEAFF

abundance: NA
v_gene: TRBV6-5
j_gene: TRBJ2-7
d_gene: TRBD2
CDR3aa: CASSYSAGGLEQYF

abundance: NA
v_gene: TRBV10-3
j_gene: TRBJ2-3
d_gene: TRBD2
CDR3aa: CAISVASGSDTQYF

abundance: NA
v_gene: TRBV19
j_gene: TRBJ1-2
d_gene: TRBD1
CDR3aa: CASNPTGGYGYTF

abundance: NA
v_gene: TRBV5-5
j_gene: TRBJ1-1
d_gene: NA
CDR3aa: CASSIGTSLLWNTEAFF

abundance: NA
v_gene: TRBV4-2
j_gene: TRBJ1-1
d_gene: NA
CDR3aa: CASSVGGNTEAFF

abundance: NA
v_gene: TRBV4-1
j_gene: TRBJ2-1
d_gene: TRBD2
CDR3aa: CASSQVRGSINNEQFF

abundance: NA
v_gene: TRBV27
j_gene: TRBJ2-1
d_gene: TRBD2
CDR3aa: CASSLASGGDNEQFF

abundance: once
v_gene: TRBV4-2
j_gene: TRBJ2-3
d_gene: NA
CDR3aa: CASSQDQLTQYF

abundance: NA
v_gene: TRBV5-1
j_gene: TRBJ2-5
d_gene: TRBD2
CDR3aa: CASSAGTSGGETQYF

abundance: NA
v_gene: TRBV7-2
j_gene: TRBJ2-2
d_gene: TRBD2
CDR3aa: CASSYSGGFTGELFF